This TCR beta chain was sequenced during a study of T cell changes during pregnancy in multiple sclerosis. Sequencing was performed with immunoSEQ multiplex PCR; in TCRdb, only in-frame clones are kept and a portion is missing. Of roughly 52,000 clones detected, around 94% appear once; the ten largest clones hold approximately 0.25%. CDR1 is LNHDA and CDR2 is SQIVND in the germline V gene (reference sequence). V shed 6 bases and J 4 bases; nucleotides not matched to a gene: 6. The CDR3 has 15 residues. This sample comprised CD4+ T cells from peripheral blood mononuclear cells, obtained in the third trimester of pregnancy. The rearrangement joins TRBV19 to TRBJ1-5; 10 bases are a match to TRBD1. The sequence was obtained from a female donor with multiple sclerosis, enrolled in a pregnancy study. The CDR3 sequence is CASRPTGQGNQPQHF. The DNA of the CDR3 is TGTGCCAGTAGACCAACGGGACAGGGGAATCAGCCCCAGCATTTT.